This TCR beta chain was sequenced for a study of T cell responses to AZD1222 COVID-19 vaccine. Background on the study: Pooled together were second doses at about 4 or about 12 weeks. Broader study findings: Within unmutated variant regions lay the reported targets of nearly half of spike-specific TCRs. Sampled repertoires all dated from after the peak T cell response. Receipt of two AZD1222 doses was followed by a rise in Spike-specific TCR breadth and depth.

Only one count was recorded for this clone. What it binds is unknown. Method: immunoSEQ multiplex PCR; TCRdb's copy keeps in-frame clones and lacks some. The sample has about 140,000 clones; 70% to 90% are singletons. The CDR3 consists of 14 residues. Germline assignment: CDR1 GTSNPN and CDR2 SVGIG (reference sequence). After removal of 1 base from V and 9 bases from J, the junction contained 8 bases not matched to a gene. The sequence came from an adult in good health. This sequence joins TRBV30 and TRBJ2-2, with 7 bases fitting TRBD1. This specimen was peripheral blood, taken on day 0 of AZD1222 vaccination. The CDR3 here is CAWSGQGYNRELFF. As DNA, the CDR3 is TGTGCCTGGAGTGGACAGGGATACAACCGGGAGCTGTTTTTT.